This is a list of T cell receptor beta chains from one sample in a study of cytomegalovirus exposure and HLA in healthy donors. Generated by immunoSEQ multiplex PCR, the TCRdb table keeps only in-frame clones and is missing some. The sample includes roughly 120,000 clones. Sequencing used PBMCs. The receptors were sampled from a man younger than 40 in good health and CMV-seronegative. CDR3s include the opening cysteine and the closing phenylalanine or tryptophan. The D gene is left open where the match is weak.

V gene	D gene	J gene	CDR3 protein	CDR3 DNA
TRBV2	TRBD2	TRBJ2-7	CASSEIAGYEQYF	TGTGCCAGCAGTGAAATAGCGGGGTACGAGCAGTACTTC
TRBV15	.	TRBJ1-1	CATSTPLYGGGITEAFF	TGTGCCACCAGCACCCCGCTCTACGGGGGTGGGATCACTGAAGCTTTCTTT
TRBV7-9	.	TRBJ1-1	CASSSPRGAVPEAFF	TGTGCCAGCAGCTCACCCCGGGGTGCGGTGCCTGAAGCTTTCTTT
TRBV2	.	TRBJ2-7	CASSDLFDEQYF	TGTGCCAGCAGTGACTTGTTTGACGAGCAGTACTTC
TRBV14	.	TRBJ2-6	CASSQQRANVLTF	TGTGCCAGCAGCCAACAAAGGGCCAACGTCCTGACTTTC
TRBV11-2	.	TRBJ2-2	CASSAGDIRIGELFF	TGTGCCAGCAGCGCGGGGGACATCAGGATCGGGGAGCTGTTTTTT
TRBV15	.	TRBJ2-7	CATSRPLAHEQYF	TGTGCCACCAGCAGACCCTTGGCCCACGAGCAGTACTTC
TRBV29-1	TRBD2	TRBJ2-1	CSVVREETYNEQFF	TGCAGCGTTGTACGGGAGGAAACCTACAATGAGCAGTTCTTC
TRBV6-1	.	TRBJ2-3	CASITGSSTDTQYF	TGTGCCAGCATAACAGGGTCTAGCACAGATACGCAGTATTTT
TRBV29-1	.	TRBJ1-1	CSVEAPEGGMNTEAFF	TGCAGCGTTGAAGCCCCGGAAGGGGGAATGAACACTGAAGCTTTCTTT
TRBV28	TRBD1	TRBJ2-7	CASRQGGTGLYEQYF	TGTGCCAGCAGACAAGGGGGGACAGGTCTCTACGAGCAGTACTTC
TRBV30	.	TRBJ2-3	CAWATESSAGTDTQYF	TGTGCCTGGGCTACCGAATCTAGCGCCGGCACAGATACGCAGTATTTT
TRBV7-8	TRBD1	TRBJ1-4	CASSLDRVDEKLFF	TGTGCCAGCAGCTTGGACAGGGTGGATGAAAAACTGTTTTTT
TRBV7-2	.	TRBJ2-1	CASSLIYNEQFF	TGTGCCAGCAGCCTTATCTACAATGAGCAGTTCTTC
TRBV7-8	TRBD2	TRBJ2-5	CASSLLSPGLAEQETQYF	TGTGCCAGCAGCTTACTCTCTCCGGGACTAGCAGAACAAGAGACCCAGTACTTC
TRBV5-1	.	TRBJ2-5	CASSFGQDNVGTQYF	TGCGCCAGCAGCTTCGGTCAGGACAATGTGGGGACCCAGTACTTC
TRBV7-9	.	TRBJ2-3	CASSSTGGDADTQYF	TGTGCCAGCAGCTCCACCGGCGGGGACGCAGATACGCAGTATTTT
TRBV5-8	.	TRBJ2-7	CASPNPRGGSSYEQYF	TGTGCCAGCCCAAACCCGAGGGGGGGAAGCTCCTACGAGCAGTACTTC
TRBV7-9	TRBD2	TRBJ2-7	CASSSTSGSYEQYF	TGTGCCAGCAGCTCCACTAGCGGGAGCTACGAGCAGTACTTC
TRBV2	.	TRBJ1-1	CASSDPREGHTEAFF	TGTGCCAGCAGTGATCCCCGGGAGGGGCACACTGAAGCTTTCTTT
TRBV27	TRBD2	TRBJ2-7	CASSTRLAGVSYEQYF	TGTGCCAGCAGTACTCGACTAGCGGGTGTAAGTTACGAGCAGTACTTC
TRBV2	.	TRBJ2-1	CASSDPGSGSSYNEQFF	TGTGCCAGCAGTGACCCCGGGAGCGGTAGCTCCTACAATGAGCAGTTCTTC
TRBV5-1	TRBD2	TRBJ2-3	CASRFSGGTSDTQYF	TGCGCCAGCAGGTTCAGCGGGGGAACCTCAGATACGCAGTATTTT
TRBV4-3	TRBD2	TRBJ2-3	CASSQSGLAGSSTDTQYF	TGCGCCAGCAGCCAGTCAGGACTAGCGGGTTCTAGCACAGATACGCAGTATTTT
TRBV30	.	TRBJ1-2	CAWSPFMDYYTF	TGTGCCTGGAGTCCATTTATGGACTACTACACCTTC
TRBV19	TRBD1	TRBJ2-7	CASSIALDRYESYEQYF	TGTGCCAGTAGTATAGCCTTGGACAGGTATGAGTCCTACGAGCAGTACTTC
TRBV19	.	TRBJ2-7	CASSIQDSSYEQYF	TGTGCCAGTAGTATTCAGGACAGTTCCTACGAGCAGTACTTC
TRBV5-1	TRBD1	TRBJ2-7	CASSLGQGATYEQYF	TGCGCCAGCAGCCTGGGACAGGGGGCGACCTACGAGCAGTACTTC
TRBV7-3	TRBD2	TRBJ2-1	CASSFIGGRGEQFF	TGTGCCAGCAGCTTTATTGGCGGGAGGGGTGAGCAGTTCTTC
TRBV10-3	.	TRBJ1-4	CAVAGTEDEKLFF	TGTGCCGTGGCGGGGACGGAAGATGAAAAACTGTTTTTT
TRBV2	.	TRBJ2-4	CASSRQGNIQYF	TGTGCCAGCAGTCGTCAGGGAAACATTCAGTACTTC
TRBV29-1	TRBD1	TRBJ1-2	CSVEDGDSSNYGYTF	TGCAGCGTTGAAGATGGGGACAGCTCCAACTATGGCTACACCTTC
TRBV5-1	.	TRBJ2-5	CASSLGAGEETQYF	TGCGCCAGCAGCTTGGGGGCAGGGGAAGAGACCCAGTACTTC
TRBV28	.	TRBJ1-5	CASSSRTAYSNQPQHF	TGTGCCAGCAGTTCCAGGACAGCCTATAGCAATCAGCCCCAGCATTTT
TRBV7-8	TRBD1	TRBJ2-7	CASSFNIGRDRGTYEQYF	TGTGCCAGCAGCTTCAACATCGGGCGGGACAGGGGGACGTACGAGCAGTACTTC
TRBV5-1	.	TRBJ2-7	CASSLKATNSYEQYF	TGCGCCAGCAGCTTGAAAGCGACGAACTCCTACGAGCAGTACTTC
TRBV5-8	.	TRBJ1-1	CASRPGTNTEAFF	TGTGCCAGCAGACCAGGTACAAACACTGAAGCTTTCTTT
TRBV14	TRBD1	TRBJ2-7	CASSQPGTESYEQYF	TGTGCCAGCAGCCAGCCCGGGACAGAATCCTACGAGCAGTACTTC
TRBV5-6	TRBD1	TRBJ2-1	CASRPGTGSYNEQFF	TGTGCCAGCAGGCCTGGGACAGGCTCCTACAATGAGCAGTTCTTC
TRBV2	.	TRBJ2-7	CASRPRGRYEQYF	TGTGCCAGCAGGCCCAGGGGCCGCTACGAGCAGTACTTC
TRBV9	TRBD2	TRBJ2-1	CASSAGGGTSGPNEQFF	TGTGCCAGCAGCGCCGGGGGAGGGACTAGCGGGCCAAATGAGCAGTTCTTC
TRBV7-9	TRBD1	TRBJ2-1	CASRGTGPLDYNEQFF	TGTGCCAGCAGGGGGACAGGGCCACTTGACTACAATGAGCAGTTCTTC
TRBV15	.	TRBJ2-3	CATSSVNREFQYF	TGTGCCACCAGCAGCGTTAACAGGGAATTTCAGTATTTT
TRBV7-6	TRBD1	TRBJ2-2	CASSSGQGFGELFF	TGTGCCAGCAGCTCGGGACAGGGGTTCGGGGAGCTGTTTTTT
TRBV6-1	TRBD1	TRBJ1-4	CATRHGTVEEKLFF	TGTGCCACCAGGCATGGGACAGTAGAGGAAAAACTGTTTTTT
TRBV4-1	TRBD2	TRBJ2-7	CASSQGRGTRALEQYF	TGCGCCAGCAGCCAAGGTCGGGGGACTAGGGCTCTCGAGCAGTACTTC